Listed below are T cell receptor beta chains from one sample, sequenced in a study of blood T cell repertoires in COVID-19. The assay was immunoSEQ multiplex PCR, and TCRdb's table has in-frame clones only and misses some. The profile shows tens of thousands of clones, around 86% of them singletons. The source material was peripheral blood. All receptors derive from a man aged 70-80 years with acute or convalescent COVID-19. Both conserved end residues are trimmed from each CDR3. A D gene is named only where the DNA matches it firmly. A clone size is listed for some rows: how often the clone was seen (once, few, many), or a class if it is expanded.

J	size	V	length	D	CDR3
TRBJ1-2	once	TRBV5-1	13	TRBD1	ASSPLGGTDYGYT
TRBJ2-2	NA	TRBV7-7	13	TRBD1	ASSSRDRGLGELF
TRBJ2-5	NA	TRBV6-5	10	NA	ASSKGVETQY
TRBJ1-2	NA	TRBV7-9	13	NA	ASSLGVTGRWGYT
TRBJ1-1	NA	TRBV11-3	13	NA	ASSLGGDMNTEAF
TRBJ2-1	NA	TRBV7-9	13	NA	ASSVDDYGDNEQF
TRBJ2-6	NA	TRBV7-8	14	TRBD2	ASSPGGNSGANVLT
TRBJ1-5	NA	TRBV28	12	NA	ASRESNSNQPQH
TRBJ2-6	NA	TRBV19	14	TRBD1	ASIQGATGGANVLT
TRBJ2-1	NA	TRBV7-3	13	TRBD1	ASSSGQVPLNEQF
TRBJ2-7	NA	TRBV2	11	NA	ASKGRGYYEQY
TRBJ2-1	NA	TRBV9	15	TRBD2	ASSPTRTSGRSNEQF
TRBJ2-5	NA	TRBV6-6	9	NA	ASSNKETQY
TRBJ2-2	NA	TRBV3-1/TRBV3-2	13	NA	ASSPQIGGVGELF
TRBJ1-3	NA	TRBV6-7	13	TRBD1	ASSTGTGSGNTIY
TRBJ1-1	once	TRBV5-4	12	TRBD1	ASSLRQGNTEAF
TRBJ1-2	once	TRBV13	11	TRBD1	ASSDRQGLGYT
TRBJ2-2	NA	TRBV6-2/TRBV6-3	13	TRBD2	ASSSWDYPTGELF
TRBJ1-6	NA	TRBV9	13	NA	ASSVDGGESSPLH
TRBJ1-1	NA	TRBV12-3/TRBV12-4	11	NA	ASSWKEGAEAF
TRBJ2-5	NA	TRBV9	11	TRBD1	ASSRTGTETQY
TRBJ1-1	NA	TRBV18	13	TRBD1	ASSPGTGIGTEAF
TRBJ1-2	NA	TRBV3-1/TRBV3-2	12	NA	ASRLQQGPTGYT
TRBJ2-1	NA	TRBV7-3	13	TRBD2	ASSPRLAGYNEQF
TRBJ2-2	NA	TRBV5-1	14	TRBD1	ASSRTGDSNTGELF
TRBJ2-7	NA	TRBV10-1	12	NA	ASSESVTGPEQY
TRBJ2-7	NA	TRBV29-1	11	NA	SGWVSGGYEQY
TRBJ1-6	NA	TRBV5-1	13	TRBD1	ASSSGQGNNSPLH
TRBJ1-1	NA	TRBV19	13	NA	ASSIISRLNTEAF
TRBJ2-1	once	TRBV24-1	15	TRBD2	ATSDSVGLANHNEQF
TRBJ1-2	NA	TRBV6-5	12	NA	ASNLKGINYGYT
TRBJ2-1	NA	TRBV5-4	13	NA	ASSGDLGRYNEQF
TRBJ2-5	NA	TRBV3-1/TRBV3-2	12	TRBD2	ASVLAGLQETQY
TRBJ2-5	NA	TRBV11-2	14	TRBD2	ASSPLLTSGEETQY
TRBJ2-3	NA	TRBV9	11	NA	ASSVTWDNTQY
TRBJ1-1	NA	TRBV19	13	TRBD1	ATMKTGMIDTEAF
TRBJ1-2	once	TRBV24-1	13	NA	ATSDPMTDNYGYT
TRBJ2-3	NA	TRBV6-5	14	TRBD2	ASSFLAGGTTDTQY
TRBJ2-5	NA	TRBV19	14	TRBD1	ASSTSPSGGRETQY
TRBJ1-2	NA	TRBV28	12	TRBD1	ASSSGGAGYGYT
TRBJ2-3	once	TRBV2	14	NA	ASSRDSGVLVDTQY
TRBJ2-7	NA	TRBV6-5	10	TRBD2	ASSRAGGEQY
TRBJ2-3	NA	TRBV6-1	14	NA	ASSEGVAVRTDTQY
TRBJ2-1	NA	TRBV5-6	14	TRBD2	ASSLLASGRADEQF
TRBJ2-1	few	TRBV13	13	NA	ASSLGTGAYNEQF
TRBJ2-1	NA	TRBV21-1	20	NA	ASSKVKGGTSGGAGIYNEQF
TRBJ2-2	NA	TRBV10-2	11	NA	ASSPQNTGELF
TRBJ2-7	NA	TRBV19	11	TRBD1	ASATGRSYEQY
TRBJ2-7	NA	TRBV28	13	TRBD1	ASRRDRGASYEQY
TRBJ1-6	NA	TRBV18	12	TRBD1	ASSPDRERSPLH
TRBJ1-5	NA	TRBV6-5	14	NA	ASSYSLPQANQPQH
TRBJ1-5	NA	TRBV19	16	NA	ASNPEPGYRDSNQPQH